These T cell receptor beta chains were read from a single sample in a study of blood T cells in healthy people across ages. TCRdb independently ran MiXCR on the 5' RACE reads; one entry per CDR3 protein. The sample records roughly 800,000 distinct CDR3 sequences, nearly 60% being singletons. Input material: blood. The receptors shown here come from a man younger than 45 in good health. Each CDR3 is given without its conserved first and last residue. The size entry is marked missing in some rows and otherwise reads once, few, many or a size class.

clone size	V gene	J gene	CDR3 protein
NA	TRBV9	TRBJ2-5	ASSVGTTPHEQY
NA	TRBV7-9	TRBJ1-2	ASSLNGGTPAPNYGYT
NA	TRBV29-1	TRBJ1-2	SVNTGDYGYT
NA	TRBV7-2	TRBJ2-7	ASSPMPGVSYEQY
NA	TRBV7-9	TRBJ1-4	ASRRGLGEELF
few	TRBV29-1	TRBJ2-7	SVEDPEAYEQY
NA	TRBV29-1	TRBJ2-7	SVAGQVDSYEQY
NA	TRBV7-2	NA	ASSLVVSQAGNRETQY
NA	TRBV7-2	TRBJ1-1	ASSPRTGSLKAEAF
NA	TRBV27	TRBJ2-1	ASSPIGLAGNNEQF
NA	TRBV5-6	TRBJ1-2	ASLGGGIWRYT
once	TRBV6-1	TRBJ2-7	ASRATGHSVSYEQY
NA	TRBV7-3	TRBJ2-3	ASGGGASTDTQY
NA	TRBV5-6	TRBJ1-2	ASKGSNFYGYT
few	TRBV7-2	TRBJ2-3	ASEGGTDTQY
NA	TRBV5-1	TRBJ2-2	ASRTGVTGELF
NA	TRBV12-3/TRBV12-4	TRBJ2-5	ASSRTSDQETQY
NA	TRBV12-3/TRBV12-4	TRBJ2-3	ASSFRVGADMQY
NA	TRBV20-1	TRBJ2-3	SARDHPSGSDTQY
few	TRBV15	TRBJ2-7	ATSRDGTGAYEQY
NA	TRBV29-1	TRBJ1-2	SVERDRMAGYT
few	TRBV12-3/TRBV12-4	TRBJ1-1	ASIGTGNTEAF
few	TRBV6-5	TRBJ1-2	ATRTLTNYGYT
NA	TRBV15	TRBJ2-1	ATKETSGSREQF
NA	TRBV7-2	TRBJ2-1	ASSLPGTDEDEQF
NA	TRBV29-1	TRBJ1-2	SVESGERYT
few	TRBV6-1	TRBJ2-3	ASRGPSDTQY
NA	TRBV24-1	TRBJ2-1	ATSDFLGNEQF
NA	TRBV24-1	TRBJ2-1	ATSLSSLAPHNEQF
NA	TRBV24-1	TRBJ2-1	ATSGSKSSYNEQF
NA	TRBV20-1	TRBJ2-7	SARPLGTRTEQY
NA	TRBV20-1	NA	SARDSLSGRQYKNIQY
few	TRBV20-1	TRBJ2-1	SARALELRQF
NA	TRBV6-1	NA	ASSEGSGSSEQY
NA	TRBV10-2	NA	ASSMTSLETQY
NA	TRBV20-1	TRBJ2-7	SATGQTSYEQY
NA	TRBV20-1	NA	SGGLAGGRAEQY
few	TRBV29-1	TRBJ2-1	SVDSGVYNEQF
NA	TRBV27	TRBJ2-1	ASSLGLAGGQDEQF
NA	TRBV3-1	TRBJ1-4	ASSQYGGANEKLF